These T cell receptor beta chains were read from a single sample in a study of blood T cell repertoires in COVID-19. Clones were read by immunoSEQ multiplex PCR, and TCRdb kept only the in-frame ones, dropping some. This sample has roughly 290,000 clones, with approximately 83% found just once. Material for sequencing was peripheral blood. All receptors derive from a woman aged 25 to 39 who had recovered from COVID-19. CDR3s include the opening cysteine and the closing phenylalanine or tryptophan. Fields, in order: clone size, J gene, D gene, V gene, CDR3 protein, CDR3 DNA. A D gene is named only where the DNA matches it firmly. The size field is filled for only some rows; it gives once, few, many or a size class.

>NA|TRBJ1-4|NA|TRBV29-1
CSVGPDREKLFF
TGCAGCGTTGGGCCTGATCGTGAAAAACTGTTTTTT
>NA|TRBJ1-1|NA|TRBV3-1/TRBV3-2
CASRRQVNTEAFF
TGTGCCAGCAGACGACAGGTGAACACTGAAGCTTTCTTT
>NA|TRBJ2-1|TRBD2|TRBV5-1
CASNWAGVTGEQFF
TGCGCCAGCAATTGGGCGGGAGTGACTGGTGAGCAGTTCTTC
>NA|TRBJ2-7|TRBD2|TRBV7-2
CASSLGPGLAAHEQYF
TGTGCCAGCAGCTTAGGACCGGGACTAGCTGCGCACGAGCAGTACTTC
>NA|TRBJ2-1|NA|TRBV2
CASSMGLYNEQFF
TGTGCCAGCAGTATGGGGCTTTACAATGAGCAGTTCTTC
>NA|TRBJ2-7|NA|TRBV27
CASSLFGQYEQYF
TGTGCCAGCAGTTTATTTGGGCAGTACGAGCAGTACTTC
>NA|TRBJ2-3|TRBD1|TRBV5-5
CASSPGTGGLDTQYF
TGTGCCAGCAGCCCCGGGACAGGGGGGTTGGATACGCAGTATTTT
>once|TRBJ2-7|TRBD2|TRBV19
CASSISGTTYEQYF
TGTGCCAGTAGTATCAGCGGGACTACCTACGAGCAGTACTTC
>NA|TRBJ1-2|NA|TRBV4-1
CASSQPTGIRSYGYTF
TGCGCCAGCAGCCAACCTACAGGGATAAGGAGCTATGGCTACACCTTC
>few|TRBJ1-6|NA|TRBV6-5
CASSSQGYNSPLHF
TGTGCCAGCAGTTCCCAGGGGTACAATTCACCCCTCCACTTT
>NA|TRBJ2-4|NA|TRBV7-2
CASNPGLDKAKNIQYF
TGTGCCAGCAACCCTGGGCTCGATAAAGCCAAAAACATTCAGTACTTC
>few|TRBJ1-2|TRBD1|TRBV6-2/TRBV6-3
CASSQDRDYGYTF
TGTGCCAGCAGCCAAGACAGGGACTATGGCTACACCTTC
>NA|TRBJ2-6|NA|TRBV4-3
CASSQSGSIGGANVLTF
TGCGCCAGCAGCCAGTCGGGAAGCATCGGAGGGGCCAACGTCCTGACTTTC
>NA|TRBJ2-1|TRBD2|TRBV9
CASSPGTSGGNEQFF
TGTGCCAGCAGCCCCGGGACTAGCGGAGGCAATGAGCAGTTCTTC
>NA|TRBJ2-7|NA|TRBV4-2
CASSQEPGGPGEQYF
TGTGCCAGCAGCCAAGAGCCGGGCGGGCCCGGTGAGCAGTACTTC
>few|TRBJ2-7|TRBD1|TRBV15
CATSSGTGGIGEQYF
TGTGCCACCAGCAGTGGGACAGGGGGAATTGGCGAGCAGTACTTC
>NA|TRBJ1-1|TRBD1|TRBV29-1
CSGTGGLMNTEAFF
TGCAGCGGCACAGGGGGCCTGATGAACACTGAAGCTTTCTTT
>NA|TRBJ1-1|NA|TRBV3-1/TRBV3-2
CASSQDLANTEAFF
TGTGCCAGCAGCCAAGATCTAGCAAACACTGAAGCTTTCTTT
>NA|TRBJ2-2|TRBD1|TRBV9
CASSQGQGAGELFF
TGTGCCAGCAGCCAGGGACAGGGGGCCGGGGAGCTGTTTTTT
>NA|TRBJ2-3|TRBD1|TRBV19
CASSMEDRGSSTDTQYF
TGTGCCAGTAGTATGGAAGACAGGGGGTCTAGCACAGATACGCAGTATTTT
>NA|TRBJ2-5|TRBD1|TRBV7-2
CASSSIRTGSETQYF
TGTGCCAGCAGCTCGATTCGGACAGGGTCGGAGACCCAGTACTTC
>NA|TRBJ2-1|NA|TRBV5-1
CASSLDGVGLNEQFF
TGCGCCAGCAGCTTGGACGGGGTAGGGCTAAATGAGCAGTTCTTC
>once|TRBJ2-1|TRBD1|TRBV5-1
CASSLAGQGAYNEQFF
TGCGCCAGCAGCTTAGCAGGACAGGGGGCCTACAATGAGCAGTTCTTC
>NA|TRBJ2-1|TRBD2|TRBV5-1
CASLGSSGSSYNEQFF
TGCGCCAGTCTCGGTTCTAGCGGGAGCTCCTACAATGAGCAGTTCTTC
>NA|TRBJ2-5|TRBD1|TRBV5-1
CASSLGGGRETQYF
TGCGCCAGCAGCTTGGGAGGGGGCCGAGAGACCCAGTACTTC
>NA|TRBJ2-1|TRBD2|TRBV18
CASSPSSGSIYNEQFF
TGTGCCAGCTCCCCTTCTAGCGGGAGTATCTACAATGAGCAGTTCTTC
>NA|TRBJ1-2|NA|TRBV2
CASSKGGEQGTYGYTF
TGTGCCAGCAGTAAAGGAGGGGAACAGGGTACCTATGGCTACACCTTC
>few|TRBJ1-6|NA|TRBV13
CASSLSGQSWNSPLHF
TGTGCCAGCAGCTTATCAGGCCAAAGTTGGAATTCACCCCTCCACTTT
>NA|TRBJ2-3|NA|TRBV19
CASTPGDGSTDTQYF
TGTGCCAGTACCCCAGGGGATGGTAGCACAGATACGCAGTATTTT
>NA|TRBJ1-5|TRBD1|TRBV27
CASTMTGGSNQPQHF
TGTGCCAGCACAATGACAGGGGGAAGCAATCAGCCCCAGCATTTT
>once|TRBJ2-1|NA|TRBV7-6
CASSPSGANLQFF
TGTGCCAGCAGCCCCAGTGGGGCGAATCTTCAGTTCTTC
>NA|TRBJ2-1|NA|TRBV4-3
CASSHRGESSDEQFF
TGCGCCAGCAGCCATAGAGGAGAATCTAGCGATGAGCAGTTCTTC
>once|TRBJ2-7|TRBD2|TRBV7-2
CASSLERGTSYEQYF
TGTGCCAGCAGCTTAGAGCGGGGTACCTCCTACGAGCAGTACTTC
>NA|TRBJ1-1|NA|TRBV19
CASTLRGAGALNTEAFF
TGTGCCAGTACCTTGCGGGGGGCAGGGGCGTTGAACACTGAAGCTTTCTTT
>NA|TRBJ2-4|NA|TRBV27
CASSLRAKNIQYF
TGTGCCAGCAGTTTGAGGGCCAAAAACATTCAGTACTTC
>NA|TRBJ1-2|NA|TRBV6-1
CASSEAQQEYGYTF
TGTGCCAGCAGTGAAGCTCAACAGGAATATGGCTACACCTTC
>NA|TRBJ2-3|TRBD2|TRBV7-9
CASSWASAGETDTQYF
TGTGCCAGCAGCTGGGCCTCAGCGGGAGAAACAGATACGCAGTATTTT
>few|TRBJ1-3|NA|TRBV3-1/TRBV3-2
CASSSTGVGNTIYF
TGTGCCAGCAGTTCTACAGGCGTCGGAAACACCATATATTTT
>once|TRBJ2-1|NA|TRBV2
CASNPEEQFF
TGTGCCAGCAACCCGGAGGAGCAGTTCTTC
>NA|TRBJ2-6|NA|TRBV7-2
CASSFTNSGANVLTF
TGTGCCAGCAGCTTCACAAACTCTGGGGCCAACGTCCTGACTTTC
>NA|TRBJ2-7|NA|TRBV13
CASSPQGEEQYF
TGTGCCAGCAGCCCGCAGGGCGAGGAGCAGTACTTC
>NA|TRBJ2-5|TRBD1|TRBV24-1
CATSDLRTGGLETQYF
TGTGCCACCAGTGATTTGAGAACAGGGGGCTTGGAGACCCAGTACTTC
>NA|TRBJ1-2|NA|TRBV3-1/TRBV3-2
CASSPYGLLGYTF
TGTGCCAGCAGTCCCTACGGGTTACTGGGCTACACCTTC
>NA|TRBJ1-5|TRBD1|TRBV28
CASRETGGSGQPQHF
TGTGCCAGCAGAGAGACAGGGGGCTCGGGTCAGCCCCAGCATTTT
>NA|TRBJ2-4|TRBD1|TRBV5-1
CASSLGIGQGRNIQYF
TGCGCCAGCAGCTTGGGTATTGGACAGGGCAGGAACATTCAGTACTTC
>NA|TRBJ2-2|NA|TRBV28
CASSSTGELFF
TGTGCCAGCTCGAGTACCGGGGAGCTGTTTTTT
>few|TRBJ2-7|TRBD1|TRBV19
CASSIGQAAYEQYF
TGTGCCAGTAGTATCGGACAGGCGGCATACGAGCAGTACTTC